The rows below give T cell receptor beta chains drawn from one sample of a study of shared clonotypes between healthy human individuals. TCRdb's table, derived via immunoSEQ multiplex PCR, lists solely in-frame clones and lacks some. The data show 2 million to 3 million clones, with roughly 93% seen just once and more than 0.35% held by the top ten. Material for sequencing was naive CD4+ T cells from PBMCs. The receptors stem from a man between 18 and 35 years old in good health. Some clones in this sample may be carry-over from other donors' samples. The CDR3 runs from the conserved cysteine through the conserved F or W. A D gene is named only where the DNA matches it firmly. Only some rows state a clone size, as once, few, many or a class for expanded clones.

j_gene,d_gene,abundance,v_gene,CDR3nt,CDR3aa
TRBJ2-2,NA,NA,TRBV6-5,TGTGCCAGCAGTTCTCGGCGGGACACCGGGGAGCTGTTTTTT,CASSSRRDTGELFF
TRBJ1-6,TRBD1,NA,TRBV4-2,TGTGCCAGCAGCCAACCCGGGACAGGTGGAGGATCACCCCTCCACTTT,CASSQPGTGGGSPLHF
TRBJ2-5,NA,once,TRBV5-1,TGCGCCAGCAGCTCCCTCGCGTTCCGAAGGGGCTACCAAGAGACCCAGTACTTC,CASSSLAFRRGYQETQYF
TRBJ1-1,TRBD1,NA,TRBV27,TGTGCCAGCAGTCCAGGGACAGGGCCCACTGAAGCTTTCTTT,CASSPGTGPTEAFF
TRBJ1-2,NA,NA,TRBV15,TGTGCCACCAGCAGAGAGATCCGAGCTGGCTACACCTTC,CATSREIRAGYTF
TRBJ1-4,NA,NA,TRBV2,TGTGCCAGCCTAACTGGGGGCATCCGAACTGATGAAAAACTGTTTTTT,CASLTGGIRTDEKLFF
TRBJ2-7,NA,NA,TRBV14,TGTGCCAGCAGCCAGGTTTTTGGTTTTTCCTACGAGCAGTACTTC,CASSQVFGFSYEQYF
TRBJ2-5,NA,NA,TRBV4-1,TGCGCCAGCAGCCAAGGACTAGTGGAGACCCAGTACTTC,CASSQGLVETQYF
TRBJ2-7,NA,NA,TRBV19,TGTGCCAGTAGTAGGCCGGGACTTTTCGAGCAGTACTTC,CASSRPGLFEQYF
TRBJ2-7,NA,once,TRBV2,TGTGCCAGCCGACGGGGTTCCTACGAGCAGTACTTC,CASRRGSYEQYF
TRBJ1-4,NA,NA,TRBV27,TGTGCCAGCAGTATAAGGACAGCTGCAACTAATGAAAAACTGTTTTTT,CASSIRTAATNEKLFF
TRBJ2-4,NA,NA,TRBV6-1,TGTGCCAGCAGAGACCCGGGACTAGCCAAAAACATTCAGTACTTC,CASRDPGLAKNIQYF
TRBJ1-2,TRBD1,NA,TRBV2,TGTGCCAGCAGCGGACAGGGGAAGGATGGCTACACCTTC,CASSGQGKDGYTF
TRBJ2-1,NA,NA,TRBV4-1,TGCGCCAGCAGCCAGCGAGCGGAGAGCTCCTACAATGAGCAGTTCTTC,CASSQRAESSYNEQFF
TRBJ1-2,NA,NA,TRBV18,TGTGCCAGCTCACCAATTTACACAGATTATGGCTACACCTTC,CASSPIYTDYGYTF
TRBJ2-1,NA,NA,TRBV7-9,TGTGCCAGCCTTCGCGGATTAGCCGAAGGGGAGCAGTTCTTC,CASLRGLAEGEQFF
TRBJ2-2,TRBD2,NA,TRBV14,TGTGCCAGCAGCCTCTACGGGGGGACCGGGGAGCTGTTTTTT,CASSLYGGTGELFF
TRBJ1-2,NA,NA,TRBV19,TGTGCCAGTAGTATTACTGACACCTTTTCTAACTATGGCTACACCTTC,CASSITDTFSNYGYTF
TRBJ1-2,NA,NA,TRBV19,TGTGCCAGTATGGCGACCATCGGAGTCTATGGCTACACCTTC,CASMATIGVYGYTF
TRBJ1-1,NA,few,TRBV6-1,TGTGCCAGCAGTGCATTCTCAGGGTCGAACACTGAAGCTTTCTTT,CASSAFSGSNTEAFF
TRBJ1-5,NA,NA,TRBV11-2,TGTGCCAGCAGCTCAGAGGCACAGCCCCAGCATTTT,CASSSEAQPQHF
TRBJ1-3,NA,NA,TRBV7-2,TGTGCCAGCAGCTTAGGCCGATTGAGCTCTGGAAACACCATATATTTT,CASSLGRLSSGNTIYF
TRBJ1-4,TRBD1,NA,TRBV5-1,TGCGCCAGCAGCTTCGGGACAGGACAGGGGGAAAAACTGTTTTTT,CASSFGTGQGEKLFF
TRBJ2-1,NA,NA,TRBV7-3,TGTGCCAGCAGCCCAGCCAGGGGAGCCTACAATGAGCAGTTCTTC,CASSPARGAYNEQFF
TRBJ2-2,NA,NA,TRBV30,TGTGCCTCCCGAGAGAAATGGTACACCGGGGAGCTGTTTTTT,CASREKWYTGELFF
TRBJ1-1,NA,NA,TRBV18,TGTGCCAGCTCATCTATTCTGACCGCATCCGGGACTGAAGCTTTCTTT,CASSSILTASGTEAFF
TRBJ1-1,NA,NA,TRBV5-1,TGCGCCAGCAGCTGGATCACCGGGGCCCTGAACACTGAAGCTTTCTTT,CASSWITGALNTEAFF